This T cell receptor beta chain is drawn from a study of monozygotic twins with inflammatory bowel disease. This CDR3 is built from 18 residues. Germline CDR1 is SGHRS and CDR2 is YFSETQ. TCRdb re-called the 5' RACE reads and catalogs CDR3 proteins one per entry, DNA excluded. The repertoire shows fewer than 550,000 distinct CDR3 sequences; the top ten hold 2.4%. Sequenced sample: blood. The chain carries TRBV5-1 and TRBJ2-6; as DNA is missing, the TRBD1 call by TCRdb cannot be tested. The TCR comes from a human donor with ulcerative colitis or Crohn's disease, or a healthy co-twin of an affected twin (not recorded which). The CDR3 reads CASSLETAVITGANVLTF.